A single sample is the source of the 7 T cell receptor beta chains below, sequenced in a study of technical replicates of blood from several donors. The method was immunoSEQ multiplex PCR; TCRdb's version includes in-frame clones alone and lacks a portion of them. This sample carries approximately 45,000 clones, almost 97% of them seen once, and the ten largest clones take 0.35% to 0.4%. Sample: T cells isolated from PBMCs. These receptors were taken from a human donor in good health.

The sample holds one count of this clone. The V call is TRBV21-1, the J call TRBJ1-1. TRBV21-1 is annotated as a pseudogene. The CDR3 consists of 15 residues. The CDR3 sequence: CASSKDPGDDTEAFF. Written as DNA, the CDR3 is TGTGCCAGCAGCAAAGACCCGGGAGACGACACTGAAGCTTTCTTT.

The chain employs TRBV7-6 and TRBJ2-6; perhaps TRBD1 as D (6 bases). This CDR3 contains 17 residues. Germline CDR1 and CDR2: SGHVS and FNYEAQ. V was pared by 4 bases and J by 0 bases, with 13 bases between. CDR3 nucleotides: TGTGCCAGCAGCTCAGGGGTCCTCCTCTCTGGGGCCAACGTCCTGACTTTC. This gives the protein CASSSGVLLSGANVLTF.

The V and J genes are TRBV5-1 and TRBJ2-3; 15 nucleotides match TRBD2. The germline CDR1 and CDR2 sequences are SGHRS and YFSETQ. The CDR3 length is 16 residues. Unmatched junction bases numbered 3, after V lost 4 bases and J lost 3 bases. The CDR3 loop reads CASSGLAGGMTDTQYF. CDR3 nucleotide sequence: TGCGCCAGCAGCGGACTAGCGGGAGGGATGACAGATACGCAGTATTTT. Based on the CDR3 plus reference TRBV5-1 and TRBJ2-3, the full variable domain is KAGVTQTPRYLIKTRGQQVTLSCSPISGHRSVSWYQQTPGQGLQFLFEYFSETQRNKGNFPGRFSGRQFSNSRSEMNVSTLELGDSALYLCASSGLAGGMTDTQYFGPGTRLTVL.

V is TRBV7-2 and J is TRBJ2-7, with 14 bases identical to TRBD2. V was clipped by 0 bases and J by 1 base; unmatched bases: 8. CDR3 length: 19 amino acids. The germline CDR1 and CDR2 sequences are SGHTA and FQGNSA. The DNA for the CDR3 is TGTGCCAGCAGCTTAGCGTTTGCGGGACTAGCGGGAGTGTCCTACGAGCAGTACTTC. Residues: CASSLAFAGLAGVSYEQYF.

This clone was detected only once. CDR3 sequence: CASSQGGAQYYEQYF. The CDR3 DNA is TGTGCCAGCAGCCAAGGTGGGGCGCAGTATTACGAGCAGTACTTC. The rearrangement joins TRBV9 to TRBJ2-7; D is possibly TRBD1 (5 bases). Trimming shortened V by 4 bases and J by 4 bases, and 18 bases separated the two germline ends. CDR1 is SGDLS, CDR2 YYNGEE, per germline. The CDR3 has 15 residues.

The chain combines TRBV27 with TRBJ1-2; D call uncertain. Trimming took off 5 bases at V and 2 bases at J, with 12 bases between the two ends. The V gene's germline CDR1 is MNHEY and CDR2 SMNVEV (reference sequence). This CDR3 region has 14 residues. The CDR3, as DNA: TGTGCCAGCAGTGTGGGAGGTCGGAACTATGGCTACACCTTC. Encoded protein: CASSVGGRNYGYTF.

The genes are TRBV7-6 and TRBJ1-4; D is unresolved. V gave up 5 bases and J gave up 10 bases, with 11 bases separating them. The CDR3 consists of 12 residues. Germline CDR1 is SGHVS and CDR2 is FNYEAQ. CDR3 nucleotide sequence: TGTGCCAGCAGCCATGAGCTCGGAAAACTGTTTTTT. Its translation: CASSHELGKLFF.